Below are 5 T cell receptor beta chains sequenced from a single sample in a study of blood T cell repertoires in COVID-19. The method was immunoSEQ multiplex PCR; TCRdb's version includes in-frame clones alone and lacks a portion of them. In the table there are 75,000 to 90,000 clones, 80% to 90% of which are singletons. Sample: peripheral blood. The source is a man older than 75 with acute or convalescent COVID-19.

A few counts support this clone. The V call is TRBV20-1, the J call TRBJ2-1; no clear D gene. The CDR3 has 11 residues. The germline CDR1 and CDR2 sequences are DFQATT and SNEGSKA (reference sequence). The CDR3 loop reads CSRNSYNEQFF. The CDR3 nucleotides are TGCAGCAGGAACTCCTACAATGAGCAGTTCTTC.

This clone came up once. CDR3 DNA sequence: TGTGCCAGCAGTTTAGAAAGTGTCAGGGGAAATTCACCCCTCCACTTT. Its protein is CASSLESVRGNSPLHF. The V gene is TRBV27, the J gene TRBJ1-6; D may be TRBD1 (6 bases). Between the trimmed V and J ends, which lost 2 bases and 7 bases, there was a span of 15 bases. Per the germline V gene, CDR1 is MNHEY and CDR2 is SMNVEV (reference sequence). The CDR3 extends over 16 amino acids.

The chain carries TRBV7-8 and TRBJ2-7; 7 bases map to TRBD1. Germline V gene lookup returns CDR1 SGHVS and CDR2 FQNEAQ. The CDR3 runs to 14 residues. The ends lost 5 bases at V and 2 bases at J; junction bases unmatched: 6. The CDR3 protein is CASSATGLTYEQYF. CDR3 DNA sequence: TGTGCCAGCAGCGCGACAGGGCTCACCTACGAGCAGTACTTC.

The chain combines TRBV19 with TRBJ1-1; D gene uncertain. The germline V and J ends were trimmed by 5 bases and 2 bases, with 15 bases remaining between them. Germline V lookup: CDR1 LNHDA, CDR2 SQIVND (reference sequence). The CDR3 has 15 residues. The DNA of the CDR3 is TGTGCCAGTAGTCCTCCTCTGTCTGGCAACACTGAAGCTTTCTTT. Protein sequence: CASSPPLSGNTEAFF. Full variable domain (remainder filled in from reference TRBV19 and TRBJ1-1): DGGITQSPKYLFRKEGQNVTLSCEQNLNHDAMYWYRQDPGQGLRLIYYSQIVNDFQKGDIAEGYSVSREKKESFPLTVTSAQKNPTAFYLCASSPPLSGNTEAFFGQGTRLTVV.

V is TRBV7-9 and J is TRBJ1-6, with 10 bases identical to TRBD1. Germline V gene lookup returns CDR1 SEHNR and CDR2 FQNEAQ (reference sequence). This CDR3 has 14 residues. After removal of 4 bases from V and 10 bases from J, the junction contained 4 bases not matched to a gene. The CDR3 loop reads CASSSGQGVSPLHF. The CDR3 region has the DNA TGTGCCAGCAGCTCCGGACAGGGGGTCTCACCCCTCCACTTT.